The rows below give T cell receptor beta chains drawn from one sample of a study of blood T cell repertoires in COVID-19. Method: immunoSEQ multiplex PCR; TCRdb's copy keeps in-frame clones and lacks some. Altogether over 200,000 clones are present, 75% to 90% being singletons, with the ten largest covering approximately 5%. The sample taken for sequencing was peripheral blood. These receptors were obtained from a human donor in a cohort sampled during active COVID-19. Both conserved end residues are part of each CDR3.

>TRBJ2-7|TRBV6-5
CATLRAGPSYEQYF
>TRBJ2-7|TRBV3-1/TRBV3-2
CASSQIDSSPYEQYF
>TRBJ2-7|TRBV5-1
CASSLDGLALYEQYF
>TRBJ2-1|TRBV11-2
CASSFQRVSYNEQFF
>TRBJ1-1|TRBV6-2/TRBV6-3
CASSYTLEGTEAFF
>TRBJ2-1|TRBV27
CASSLGAGLGYNEQFF
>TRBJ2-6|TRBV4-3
CASSQLTGVGANVLTF
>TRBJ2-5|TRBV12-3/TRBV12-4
CASRRQGWQTQYF
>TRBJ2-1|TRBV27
CASSPPTSGFYNEQFF
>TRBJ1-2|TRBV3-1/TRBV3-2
CASSQDRGYTF
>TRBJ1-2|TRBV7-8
CASSLRTGFGYTF
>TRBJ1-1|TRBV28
CASSLRQGEAFF
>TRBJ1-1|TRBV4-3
CASSQTTGSNTEAFF
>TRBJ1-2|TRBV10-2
CASSKSQGVDGYTF
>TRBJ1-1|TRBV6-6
CASSPRQGNTEAFF
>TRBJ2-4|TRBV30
CAWRAKAKNIQYF
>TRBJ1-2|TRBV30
CAWSLQIQIFNGYTF
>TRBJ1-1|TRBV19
CASSISRNTEAFF
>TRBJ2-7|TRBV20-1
CSASTSAEQYF
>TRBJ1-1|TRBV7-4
CASSLEIMNTEAFF
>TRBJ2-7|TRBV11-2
CASGLASRQISYEQYF
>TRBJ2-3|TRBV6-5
CASSYSALAGPDTQYF
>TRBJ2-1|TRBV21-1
CASSKSWGTSGRHEQFF
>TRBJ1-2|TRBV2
CASSLTTGPTMRYTF
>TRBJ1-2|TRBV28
CASSLRGLYGYTF
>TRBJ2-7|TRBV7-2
CASSPARDRGEQYF
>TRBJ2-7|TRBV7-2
CASSLAYGSYEQYF
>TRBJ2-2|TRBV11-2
CASSLPVAVFTPGELFF
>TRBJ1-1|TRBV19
CASSIFGTGYTEAFF
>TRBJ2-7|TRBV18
CASSPVTGMLPYEQYF
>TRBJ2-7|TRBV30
CAWIGRGNNEQYF